The 15 T cell receptor beta chains below were found in one sample sequenced in a study of blood T cell repertoires in COVID-19. Here immunoSEQ multiplex PCR was the method, and the copy in TCRdb shows in-frame clones only, minus some. The sample records fewer than 300,000 clones, approximately 87% being singletons. Sequencing was done on a sample of peripheral blood. These receptors all come from a woman aged 70 to 79 with active or convalescent COVID-19.

The J gene is TRBJ2-7, the V gene TRBV9, with D maybe TRBD2 (5 bases). The CDR3 extends over 15 amino acids. Trimming took off 4 bases at V and 5 bases at J, with 19 bases between the two ends. Germline values: CDR1 SGDLS, CDR2 YYNGEE. The CDR3 region has the DNA TGTGCCAGCAGCCCCTACCCCACGGGGTCCCACGAGCAGTACTTC. Protein product: CASSPYPTGSHEQYF.

This chain links TRBV3-1 (or the pseudogene TRBV3-2) with TRBJ1-3; 8 nucleotides line up with TRBD1. CDR1 is LGHDT, CDR2 YNNKEL, per germline (reference sequence). With V trimmed by 4 bases and J by 6 bases, 5 bases remained unmatched. This CDR3 is 14 amino acids long. CDR3 coding DNA: TGTGCCAGCAGCCCCCGGACAGGGACAAACACCATATATTTT. Residues: CASSPRTGTNTIYF.

The chain recombines TRBV6-4 with TRBJ1-1, with 8 bases matching TRBD1. V gave up 3 bases and J gave up 6 bases; unmatched junction bases: 12. The germline gives CDR1 MRHNA, CDR2 SNTAGT. The CDR3 contains 16 residues. The CDR3 DNA sequence: TGTGCCAGCAGTGAATCGCCACAGGGGGGTTTGGCTGAAGCTTTCTTT. Its protein product is CASSESPQGGLAEAFF.

A few counts support this clone. The chain employs TRBV30 and TRBJ1-5; unclear D gene. This CDR3 is 12 amino acids long. The V and J ends lost 5 bases and 5 bases respectively, with 10 bases between them. Germline assignment: CDR1 GTSNPN and CDR2 SVGIG (reference sequence). This CDR3 reads CAWGNNHQPQHF. The CDR3 DNA reads TGTGCCTGGGGGAACAACCATCAGCCCCAGCATTTT.

CDR3 nucleotide sequence: TGTGCCAGCAGCTTAACAGGGAAGGGTTCACCCCTCCACTTT. Its protein product is CASSLTGKGSPLHF. This sequence joins TRBV7-9 and TRBJ1-6; perhaps TRBD1 as D (6 bases). Trimming took 2 bases from V and 9 from J, leaving 11 bases between them. CDR1 and CDR2 from the germline V gene are SEHNR and FQNEAQ (reference sequence). CDR3 length equals 14 residues.

This chain uses TRBV29-1 with TRBJ1-2; 8 positions agree with TRBD1. Germline V gene data show CDR1 as SQVTM and CDR2 as ANQGSEA. V lost 7 bases, J lost 3 bases, and 7 bases stayed unmatched. This CDR3 is 13 amino acids long. The CDR3 bases are TGCAGCGCCTCTGACAGGGGATACTATGGCTACACCTTC. Translating gives CSASDRGYYGYTF.

The genes are TRBV7-6 and TRBJ2-7, with D perhaps TRBD1 (6 bases). CDR3 length: 16 residues. V lost 1 base and J lost 5, with 18 bases in between. The germline V gene encodes CDR1 SGHVS and CDR2 FNYEAQ. CDR3 coding DNA: TGTGCCAGCAGCTTAGGAGCTGCCAGGGGTGGGGACGAGCAGTACTTC. Protein product: CASSLGAARGGDEQYF.

The genes are TRBV18 and TRBJ2-5; 9 positions agree with TRBD1. Losses at the gene ends were 5 bases for V and 4 bases for J; bases not matched to a gene: 5. This CDR3 is built from 14 residues. Germline CDR1 and CDR2: KGHSH and LQKENI. Written as DNA, the CDR3 is TGTGCCAGCTCAACGGACAGGGGTAGAGAGACCCAGTACTTC. Protein: CASSTDRGRETQYF.

This clone was found a few times. The rearrangement uses TRBV18 and TRBJ1-1, with D possibly TRBD1 on 6 matching bases. The V end lost 2 bases, the J end lost 0 bases, and 16 bases lay between the germline ends. The CDR3 loop spans 17 amino acids. CDR1 is KGHSH and CDR2 is LQKENI in the germline V gene. CDR3 bases: TGTGCCAGCTCACCATCTCCGACAGGTTATATGAACACTGAAGCTTTCTTT. As protein: CASSPSPTGYMNTEAFF.

This chain joins TRBV7-9 and TRBJ1-6, with 8 bases aligning to TRBD1. CDR1 and CDR2 from the germline V gene are SEHNR and FQNEAQ (reference sequence). V shed 3 bases, J shed 9 bases, and the junction held 4 bases outside the gene matches. CDR3 size: 14 residues. CDR3 amino acids: CASSLEQGGSPLHF. CDR3 in DNA: TGTGCCAGCAGCTTGGAACAGGGGGGTTCACCCCTCCACTTT.

V is TRBV6-4 and J is TRBJ2-1; 9 bases fit TRBD2. The V and J ends lost 5 bases and 9 bases, in that order; junction bases with no gene match: 11. Germline assignment: CDR1 MRHNA and CDR2 SNTAGT. The CDR3 has 15 amino acids. CDR3 in DNA: TGTGCCAGCAGTTTCATAGCGGGAGAGGGGGGTGAGCAGTTCTTC. Translation: CASSFIAGEGGEQFF.

The rearrangement joins TRBV6-5 to TRBJ1-1, with 7 bases fitting TRBD1. The length of the CDR3 is 16 residues. The germline V gene encodes CDR1 MNHEY and CDR2 SVGAGI. Trimming at V came to 4 bases and at J to 2 bases, leaving 10 bases not matched to a gene. The CDR3 region has the DNA TGTGCCAGCAGTTCCGACAGGGAGGTGGGTAACACTGAAGCTTTCTTT. Its protein is CASSSDREVGNTEAFF.

V usage is TRBV14 and J usage is TRBJ1-2; 7 bases line up with TRBD1. The CDR3 is made up of 16 amino acids. From germline, CDR1 is SGHDN and CDR2 FVKESK. V lost 5 bases and J lost 0; bases outside the gene matches: 9. The CDR3: CASSGPGTATNYGYTF. The CDR3 DNA reads as TGTGCCAGCAGCGGACCCGGGACAGCAACTAACTATGGCTACACCTTC. Based on the CDR3 plus reference TRBV14 and TRBJ1-2, the full variable domain is EAGVTQFPSHSVIEKGQTVTLRCDPISGHDNLYWYRRVMGKEIKFLLHFVKESKQDESGMPNNRFLAERTGGTYSTLKVQPAELEDSGVYFCASSGPGTATNYGYTFGSGTRLTVV.

The V and J genes are TRBV10-2 and TRBJ1-1; the D is unclear. With 3 bases removed from V and 1 base from J, the gap between germline ends came to 6 bases. Per germline, CDR1 WSHSY and CDR2 SAAADI. The length of the CDR3 is 13 residues. CDR3 amino acids: CASSDSGNTEAFF. The CDR3 DNA reads TGCGCCAGCAGTGATTCAGGGAACACTGAAGCTTTCTTT.

The gene calls are TRBV6-5 and TRBJ1-4; D unclear. The germline V gene encodes CDR1 MNHEY and CDR2 SVGAGI. Trimming shortened V by 3 bases and J by 8 bases, and 13 bases separated the two germline ends. The CDR3 loop spans 14 amino acids. As DNA, the CDR3 is TGTGCCAGCAGTTATTTCCCGGTTCGGGAAAAACTGTTTTTT. It specifies CASSYFPVREKLFF.